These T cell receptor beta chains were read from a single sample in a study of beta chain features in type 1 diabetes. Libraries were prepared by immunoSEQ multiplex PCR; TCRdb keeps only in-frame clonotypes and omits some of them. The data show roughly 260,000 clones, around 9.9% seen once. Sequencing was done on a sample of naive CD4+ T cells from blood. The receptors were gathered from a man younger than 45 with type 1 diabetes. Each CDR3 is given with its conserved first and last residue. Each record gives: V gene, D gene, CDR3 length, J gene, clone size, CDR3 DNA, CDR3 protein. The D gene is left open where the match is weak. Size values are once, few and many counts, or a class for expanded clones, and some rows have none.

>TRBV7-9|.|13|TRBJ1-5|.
TGTGCCAGCAGTTCCCAAGAGCGACAGCCCCAGCATTTT
CASSSQERQPQHF
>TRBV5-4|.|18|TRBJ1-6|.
TGTGCCAGCAGCCAAGAGATGGTGAGGTTGAGTGGGAATTCACCCCTCCACTTT
CASSQEMVRLSGNSPLHF
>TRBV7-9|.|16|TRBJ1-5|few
TGTGCCAGCAGCTTCTCAGGGGTCAATAGCAATCAGCCCCAGCATTTT
CASSFSGVNSNQPQHF
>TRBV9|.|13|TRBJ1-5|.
TGTGCCAGCAGCCCAAACACAGATCAGCCCCAGCATTTT
CASSPNTDQPQHF
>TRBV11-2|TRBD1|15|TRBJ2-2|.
TGTGCCAGCAGCGCCGGACAGGGTGGCAGCGGGGAGCTGTTTTTT
CASSAGQGGSGELFF
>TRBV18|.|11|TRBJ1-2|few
TGTGCCAGCTCTAGCCTCGGTGGCTACACCTTC
CASSSLGGYTF
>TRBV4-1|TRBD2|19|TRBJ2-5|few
TGCGCCAGCAGCCAGCCGGGACTAGCGGGGGGCACCAACCAAGAGACCCAGTACTTC
CASSQPGLAGGTNQETQYF
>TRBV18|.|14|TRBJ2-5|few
TGTGCCAGCTCACCACCGAGCCTAGCGGAGACCCAGTACTTC
CASSPPSLAETQYF
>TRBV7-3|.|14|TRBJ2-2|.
TGTGCCAGCAGCTTACAGGGGTCGGGCGGGGAGCTGTTTTTT
CASSLQGSGGELFF
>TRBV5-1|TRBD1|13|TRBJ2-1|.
TGCGCCAGCAGCTTGGCCCTAGGGACAGAGAAGTTCTTC
CASSLALGTEKFF
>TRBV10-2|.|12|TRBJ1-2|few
TGCGCCAGCAGTGGTCAGAATGATGGCTACACCTTC
CASSGQNDGYTF
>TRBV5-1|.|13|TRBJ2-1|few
TGCGCCAGCAGCCATGACAGTTCTAATGAGCAGTTCTTC
CASSHDSSNEQFF
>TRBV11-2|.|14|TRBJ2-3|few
TGTGCCAGCAGCTTAGTGCGTAGCTCAGATACGCAGTATTTT
CASSLVRSSDTQYF
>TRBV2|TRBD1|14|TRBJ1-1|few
TGTGCCAGCGTGGGACAGGGGGTATGGACTGAAGCTTTCTTT
CASVGQGVWTEAFF
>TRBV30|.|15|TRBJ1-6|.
TGTGCCTGGTCAACCCCAGGGATAAATAATTCACCCCTCCACTTT
CAWSTPGINNSPLHF
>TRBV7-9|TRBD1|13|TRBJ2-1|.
TGTGCCAGCAGCCGGACAGGGTACAATGAGCAGTTCTTC
CASSRTGYNEQFF
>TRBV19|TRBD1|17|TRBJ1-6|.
TGTGCCACAAGACAGATACAGGGGAGCGCCTATAATTCACCCCTCCACTTT
CATRQIQGSAYNSPLHF
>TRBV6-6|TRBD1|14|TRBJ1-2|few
TGTGCCAGCACCGGACAGGGCTTAGGCTATGGCTACACCTTC
CASTGQGLGYGYTF
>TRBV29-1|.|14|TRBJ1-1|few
TGCAGCGCATCAGGGCGGAGAATGAACACTGAAGCTTTCTTT
CSASGRRMNTEAFF
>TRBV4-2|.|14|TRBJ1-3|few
TGTGCCAGCAGCCAGGGGGGGCCTGGAAACACCATATATTTT
CASSQGGPGNTIYF
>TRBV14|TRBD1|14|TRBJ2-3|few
TGTGCCAGCAGCCCTCGACAGGGACCAGATACGCAGTATTTT
CASSPRQGPDTQYF
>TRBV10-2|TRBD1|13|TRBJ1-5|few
TGCGCCAGCAGCTCGGACAGGGACCAGCCCCAGCATTTT
CASSSDRDQPQHF
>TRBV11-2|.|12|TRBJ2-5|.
TGTGCCAGCAGTCGAACCAGAGAGACCCAGTACTTC
CASSRTRETQYF
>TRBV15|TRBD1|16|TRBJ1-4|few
TGTGCCACCAGCAGAGACCAGGGGACAGCCAGAGAAAAACTGTTTTTT
CATSRDQGTAREKLFF
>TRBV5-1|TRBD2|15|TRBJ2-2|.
TGCGCCAGCAGCCTGGAGGTAGCGGGAACCGGGGAGCTGTTTTTT
CASSLEVAGTGELFF
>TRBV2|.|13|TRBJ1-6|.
TGTGCCAGCAGACCTATCCAACAGGTTCCCCTCCACTTT
CASRPIQQVPLHF
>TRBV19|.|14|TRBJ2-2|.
TGTGCCAGTAGTATAAATCCCCTTTTCGGGGAGCTGTTTTTT
CASSINPLFGELFF
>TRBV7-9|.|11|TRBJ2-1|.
TGTGCCAGCAGCCGTGGACAGGAGCAGTTCTTC
CASSRGQEQFF
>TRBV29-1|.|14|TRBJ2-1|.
TGCAGCGTTGAAAAGTGGGGCACCCTCAGTGAGCAGTTCTTC
CSVEKWGTLSEQFF
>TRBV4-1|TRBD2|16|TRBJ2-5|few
TGCGCCAGCAGCCCCTTCGCCGCTAGCGGGGGAGAGACCCAGTACTTC
CASSPFAASGGETQYF
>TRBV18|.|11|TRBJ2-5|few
TGTGCCAGCTCACCCTCGGAGACCCAGTACTTC
CASSPSETQYF
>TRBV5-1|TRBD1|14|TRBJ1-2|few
TGCGCCAGCAGCGCGTCGACAGGGTCGGGAGGCTACACCTTC
CASSASTGSGGYTF
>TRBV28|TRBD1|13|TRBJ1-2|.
TGTGCCAGCAGTCCGGGACAGGGAGGGGCCGACACCTTC
CASSPGQGGADTF
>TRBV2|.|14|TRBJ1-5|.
TGTGCCAGCAGTTACAGGGTTAGCAATCAGCCCCAGCATTTT
CASSYRVSNQPQHF
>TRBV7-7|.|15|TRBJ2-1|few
TGTGCTAGCACCTACGACCGGGACAAGGACAATGAGCAGTTCTTC
CASTYDRDKDNEQFF
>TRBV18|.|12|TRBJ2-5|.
TGTGCCAGCTCACCACGCGAAGAGACCCAGTACTTC
CASSPREETQYF
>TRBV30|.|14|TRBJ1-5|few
TGTGCCTGGGCACAGGGCGCTAGCAATCAGCCCCAGCATTTT
CAWAQGASNQPQHF
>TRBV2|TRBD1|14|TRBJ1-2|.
TGTGCCAGCATTCCGGGACAGTCAACCTATGGCTACACCTTC
CASIPGQSTYGYTF
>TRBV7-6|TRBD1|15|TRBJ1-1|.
TGTGCCAGCAGCAGGGGGCGGACCTCGGACACTGAAGCTTTCTTT
CASSRGRTSDTEAFF
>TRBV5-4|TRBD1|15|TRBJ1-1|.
TGTGCCAGCAGCCCCTGGGGGGGACAGGACACTGAAGCTTTCTTT
CASSPWGGQDTEAFF
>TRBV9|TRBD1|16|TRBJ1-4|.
TGTGCCAGCAGCCCCATCGTGGACAGGGAAGGTGAAAAACTGTTTTTT
CASSPIVDREGEKLFF
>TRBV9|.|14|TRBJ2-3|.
TGTGCCAGCAGCGTAGGGCTCATCGCAGATACGCAGTATTTT
CASSVGLIADTQYF
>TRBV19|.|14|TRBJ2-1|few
TGTGCCAGTATGAGGTTCCCAGGGGGGAATGAGCAGTTCTTC
CASMRFPGGNEQFF
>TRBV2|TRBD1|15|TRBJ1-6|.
TGTGCCAGCAGTGAAGATCAGGGGGCGAACTCACCCCTCCACTTT
CASSEDQGANSPLHF
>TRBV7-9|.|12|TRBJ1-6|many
TGTGCCAGCAGCGTACAGGCTTCACCCCTCCACTTT
CASSVQASPLHF
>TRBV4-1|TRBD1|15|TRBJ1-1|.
TGCGCCAGCAGCCAAGAGGAGACAGGGGCGTCCACGGCTTTCTTT
CASSQEETGASTAFF
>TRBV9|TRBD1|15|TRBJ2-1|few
TGTGCCAGCAGCGGAGACAGGGGCCCAGACAATGAGCAGTTCTTC
CASSGDRGPDNEQFF
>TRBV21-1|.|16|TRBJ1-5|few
TGTGCCAGCAGCAAGCACTGGGGGCCTCAAGGTCAGCCCCAGCATTTT
CASSKHWGPQGQPQHF
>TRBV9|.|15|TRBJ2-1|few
TGTGCCAGCACCCTAACGAGCGACTCCTACAATGAGCAGTTCTTC
CASTLTSDSYNEQFF
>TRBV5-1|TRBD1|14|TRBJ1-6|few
TGCGCCAGCAGCCCGGGACAGGGTAATTCACCCCTCCACTTT
CASSPGQGNSPLHF
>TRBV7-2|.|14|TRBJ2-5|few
TGTGCCAGCGGCATTGGAGGGGGAGGGGAGACCCAGTACTTC
CASGIGGGGETQYF
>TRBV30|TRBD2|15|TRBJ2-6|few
TGTGCCTGGAGCGGGGGGGGCTCTGGGGCCAACGTCCTGACTTTC
CAWSGGGSGANVLTF
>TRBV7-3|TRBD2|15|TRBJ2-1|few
TGTGCCAGCAGTTCGACTAGCGGGGGGGACAATGAGCAGTTCTTC
CASSSTSGGDNEQFF
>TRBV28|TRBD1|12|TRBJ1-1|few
TGTGCCAGCCACGACAGGGATACTGAAGCTTTCTTT
CASHDRDTEAFF
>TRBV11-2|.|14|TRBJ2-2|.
TGTGCCAGCAGCTTCCTAGTATTATCCGGGGAGCTGTTTTTT
CASSFLVLSGELFF